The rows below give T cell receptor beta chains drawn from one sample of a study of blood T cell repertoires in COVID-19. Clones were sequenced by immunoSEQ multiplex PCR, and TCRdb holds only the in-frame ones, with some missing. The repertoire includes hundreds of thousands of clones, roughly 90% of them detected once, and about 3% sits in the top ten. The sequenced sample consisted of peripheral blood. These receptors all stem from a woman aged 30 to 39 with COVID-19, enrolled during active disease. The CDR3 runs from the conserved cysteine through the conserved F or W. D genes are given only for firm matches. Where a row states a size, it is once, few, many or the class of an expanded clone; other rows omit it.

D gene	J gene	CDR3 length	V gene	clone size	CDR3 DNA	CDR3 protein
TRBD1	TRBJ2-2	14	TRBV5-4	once	TGTGCCAGCAGCTTGTTAGAGGGGGCTCGTGAGCTGTTTTTT	CASSLLEGARELFF
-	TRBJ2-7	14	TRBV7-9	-	TGTGCCAGCAGCTCCGGTACAGAAGCCTACGAGCAGTACTTC	CASSSGTEAYEQYF
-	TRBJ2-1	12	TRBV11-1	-	TGTGCCAGCAGCTTCCGGGACAATGAGCAGTTCTTC	CASSFRDNEQFF
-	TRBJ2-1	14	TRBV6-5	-	TGTGCCATTTGGGAGGCCCTCCCCTACAATGAGCAGTTCTTC	CAIWEALPYNEQFF
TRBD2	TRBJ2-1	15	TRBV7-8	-	TGTGCCAGCACCAAGACTAGCGGGACGTACAATGAGCAGTTCTTC	CASTKTSGTYNEQFF
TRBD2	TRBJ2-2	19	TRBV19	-	TGTGCCAGTAGTCCCTCGGGCAGAAAATGGCGGGAGCTTGACGGGGAGCTGTTTTTT	CASSPSGRKWRELDGELFF
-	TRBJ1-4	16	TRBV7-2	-	TGTGCCAGCAGCTTAGGATTGGCAGGTCAAAATGAAAAACTGTTTTTT	CASSLGLAGQNEKLFF
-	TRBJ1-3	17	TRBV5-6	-	TGTGCCAGCAGCTTTTTAACGGGATTTCTCTCTGGAAACACCATATATTTT	CASSFLTGFLSGNTIYF
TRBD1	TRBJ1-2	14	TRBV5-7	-	TGTGCCAGCAGCGTACGGACAGGCAACTATGGCTACACCTTC	CASSVRTGNYGYTF
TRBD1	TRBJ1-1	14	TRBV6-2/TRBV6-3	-	TGTGCCAGCAGTCCCCAGGGGGCGATCACTGAAGCTTTCTTT	CASSPQGAITEAFF
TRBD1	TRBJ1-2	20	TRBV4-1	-	TGCGCCAGCAGCCAAGATCTTCTAGGGACAGGGAATCGGATTAACTATGGCTACACCTTC	CASSQDLLGTGNRINYGYTF
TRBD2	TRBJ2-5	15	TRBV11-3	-	TGTGCCAGCAGCTTAGGAAGACTAGCTGTAGAGACCCAGTACTTC	CASSLGRLAVETQYF
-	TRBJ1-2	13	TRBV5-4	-	TGTGCCAGCAGCCACCCGGACAGCTATGGCTACACCTTC	CASSHPDSYGYTF
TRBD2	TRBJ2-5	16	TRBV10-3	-	TGTGCCATCAGTGACCCCCGGGGGGGGCGCAGCGAGACCCAGTACTTC	CAISDPRGGRSETQYF
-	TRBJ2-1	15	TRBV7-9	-	TGTGCCAGCAGCTCCCGAGGTGGACAGTGGAATGAGCAGTTCTTC	CASSSRGGQWNEQFF
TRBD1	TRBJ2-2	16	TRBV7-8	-	TGTGCCAGCAGCTCGAGACAGGGGGCGAACACCGGGGAGCTGTTTTTT	CASSSRQGANTGELFF
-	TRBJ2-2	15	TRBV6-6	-	TGTGCCAGCAGCCAGACGAACATGGGCGACGGGGAGCTGTTTTTT	CASSQTNMGDGELFF
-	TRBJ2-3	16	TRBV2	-	TGTGCCAGCAGGAACCCAGGGGTTACTAGCACAGATACGCAGTATTTT	CASRNPGVTSTDTQYF
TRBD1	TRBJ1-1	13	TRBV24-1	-	TGTGCCACCAGTGACGGCAGGGGGGCTGAAGCTTTCTTT	CATSDGRGAEAFF
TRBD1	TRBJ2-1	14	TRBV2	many	TGTGCCAGCAGTGTATCGACAGGGTACGATGAGCAGTTCTTC	CASSVSTGYDEQFF
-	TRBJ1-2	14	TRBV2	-	TGTGCCAGCAGTGAAGCGCTTGTGGGGGGAGGCTACACCTTC	CASSEALVGGGYTF
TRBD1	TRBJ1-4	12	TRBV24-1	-	TGTGCCACCACAGACAGGGATGAAAAACTGTTTTTT	CATTDRDEKLFF
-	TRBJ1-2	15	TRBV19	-	TGTGCCAGTAGTCCCGGGGTCGGGGGTAACTATGGCTACACCTTC	CASSPGVGGNYGYTF
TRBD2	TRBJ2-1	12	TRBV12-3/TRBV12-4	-	TGTGCCAGCAGCCGCGGGGGGGGTGAGCAGTTCTTC	CASSRGGGEQFF
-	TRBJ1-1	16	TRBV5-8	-	TGTGCCAGCAGCTTTCTAGATACAGGCATGAACACTGAAGCTTTCTTT	CASSFLDTGMNTEAFF
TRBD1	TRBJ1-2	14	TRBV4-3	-	TGCGCCAGCAGCCAAGACGGACAGGGGTATGGCTACACCTTC	CASSQDGQGYGYTF
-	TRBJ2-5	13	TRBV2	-	TGTGCCAGCAGTGAAACTCGGCGGGGAGGCCAGTACTTC	CASSETRRGGQYF
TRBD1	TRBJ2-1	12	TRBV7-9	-	TGTGCCAGCAGCCTACCGGGACAGGGGGAGTTCTTC	CASSLPGQGEFF
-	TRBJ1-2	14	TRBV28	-	TGTGCCAGCAGCCCCGGACAGACTGTATATGGCTACACCTTC	CASSPGQTVYGYTF
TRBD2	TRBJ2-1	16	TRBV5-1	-	TGCGCCAGCAGTCCTAGCGGGAGTAGCTCCTACAATGAGCAGTTCTTC	CASSPSGSSSYNEQFF
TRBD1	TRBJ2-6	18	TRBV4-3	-	TGCGCCAGCAGCCAAGATAGACAGGGGGCGCGTGAGGCCAACGTCCTGACTTTC	CASSQDRQGAREANVLTF
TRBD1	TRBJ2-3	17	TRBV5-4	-	TGTGCCAGCAGCTTTCTTAACAGGGGGCCGGGCACAGATACGCAGTATTTT	CASSFLNRGPGTDTQYF
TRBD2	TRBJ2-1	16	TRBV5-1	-	TGCGCCAGCAGCCCGTCGACTAGCGGTGGGGTCGGTTGGCAGTTCTTC	CASSPSTSGGVGWQFF
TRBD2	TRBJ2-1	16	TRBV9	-	TGTGCCAGCGGTCCCCGACTAGCGGGAAACTACAATGAGCAGTTCTTC	CASGPRLAGNYNEQFF
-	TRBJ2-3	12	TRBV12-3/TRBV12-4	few	TGTGCCAGCAGCGCGAGCACAGATACGCAGTATTTT	CASSASTDTQYF
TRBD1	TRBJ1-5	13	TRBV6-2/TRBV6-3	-	TGTGCCAGCAGTTTCCAGGGGGGACAGCCCCAGCATTTT	CASSFQGGQPQHF
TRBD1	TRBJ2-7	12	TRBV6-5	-	TGTGCCAGCCGGGACAGGGAGTACGAGCAGTACTTC	CASRDREYEQYF
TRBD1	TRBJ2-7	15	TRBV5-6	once	TGTGCCAGCAGCTTGGGGACAGGACTCTCCTACGAGCAGTACTTC	CASSLGTGLSYEQYF
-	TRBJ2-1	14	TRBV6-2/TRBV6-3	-	TGTGCCAGCAGTTACTCGAATCAACAAAATGAGCAGTTCTTC	CASSYSNQQNEQFF
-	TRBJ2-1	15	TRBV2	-	TGTGCCAGCAGATGGCGGACTGAAACCTACAATGAGCAGTTCTTC	CASRWRTETYNEQFF
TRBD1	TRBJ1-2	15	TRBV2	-	TGTGCCAGCAGTTGGCAAGGTCAGGGGGCAGGAGGCTACACCTTC	CASSWQGQGAGGYTF
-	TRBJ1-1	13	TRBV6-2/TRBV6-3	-	TGTGCCAGCAGTTGGACAAAGAACACTGAAGCTTTCTTT	CASSWTKNTEAFF
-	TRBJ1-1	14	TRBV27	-	TGTGCCAGCAGCCCGTACAGGTCCGGGACTGAAGCTTTCTTT	CASSPYRSGTEAFF
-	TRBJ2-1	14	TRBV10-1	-	TGCGCCAGGGGGAGGCGGGCACCCTGGGATGAGCAGTTCTTC	CARGRRAPWDEQFF
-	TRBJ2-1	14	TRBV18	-	TGTGCCAGCTCCCCTCTGTCTGCCTACAGGGAGCAGTTCTTC	CASSPLSAYREQFF
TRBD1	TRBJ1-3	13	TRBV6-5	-	TGTGCCAGCAGTCGGGACAGGGGTTACACCATATATTTT	CASSRDRGYTIYF
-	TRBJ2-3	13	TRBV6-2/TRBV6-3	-	TGTGCCAGCACCCCGGAGGGGTCAGATACGCAGTATTTT	CASTPEGSDTQYF
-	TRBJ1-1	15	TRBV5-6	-	TGTGCCAGCAGCTTCGGGACACTCGGGGTCACTGAAGCTTTCTTT	CASSFGTLGVTEAFF
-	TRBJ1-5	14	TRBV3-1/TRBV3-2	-	TGTGCCAGCAGCCAAGCCATTTCCAATCAGCCCCAGCATTTT	CASSQAISNQPQHF
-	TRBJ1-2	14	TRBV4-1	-	TGCGCCAGCAGCCAGGATGGACAGTTTTATGGCTACACCTTC	CASSQDGQFYGYTF
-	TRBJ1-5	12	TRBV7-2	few	TGTGCCAGCAGCCAGGATGATCAGCCCCAGCATTTT	CASSQDDQPQHF
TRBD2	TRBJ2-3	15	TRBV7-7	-	TGTGCTAGCAGCCCCTCTCCCGGGGGGACAGATACGCAGTATTTT	CASSPSPGGTDTQYF
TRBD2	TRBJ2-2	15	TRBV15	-	TGTGCCACCAGCAGAGATCAGAGCGGGAGAACGGAGCTGTTTTTT	CATSRDQSGRTELFF
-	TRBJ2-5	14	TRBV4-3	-	TGCGCCAGCAGCCCCCGGGGGTGGGGAGAGACCCAGTACTTC	CASSPRGWGETQYF
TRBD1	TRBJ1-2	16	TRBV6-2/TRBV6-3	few	TGTGCCAGCAGTTACACAGGGGCCCGACGGGTGAGTGGCTACACCTTC	CASSYTGARRVSGYTF
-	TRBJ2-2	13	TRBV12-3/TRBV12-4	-	TGTGCCAGCAGGCGGGTGGTAGGCGGGGAGCTGTTTTTT	CASRRVVGGELFF
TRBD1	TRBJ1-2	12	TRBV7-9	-	TGTGCCAGCAGCTTAGTAGGGGGCGGCTACACCTTC	CASSLVGGGYTF
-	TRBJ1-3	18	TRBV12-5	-	TGTGCTAGTGGTTTGGTAATTTACAGGCTTAGCTCTGGAAACACCATATATTTT	CASGLVIYRLSSGNTIYF
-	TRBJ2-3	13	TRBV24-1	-	TGTGCCACCAGTGATGGACACACAGATACGCAGTATTTT	CATSDGHTDTQYF